This is a list of T cell receptor delta chains from one sample in a study of gamma-delta chains in newborns, infants, children. TCRdb redid clone calling on the reads using CATT. The table has some 5,000 delta-chain clones, less than 5% seen once. The sequencing sample was made of blood. The receptor set was obtained from a child who was a newborn, infant or young child, either healthy, febrile or measles-vaccinated (not recorded which). CDR3s include the opening cysteine and the closing phenylalanine or tryptophan. Each record gives: V gene, clone size, D gene, J gene, CDR3 DNA, CDR3 protein. A D gene is named only where the DNA matches it firmly. The size entry is marked missing in some rows and otherwise reads once, few, many or a size class.

TRDV2	few	TRDD3	TRDJ3	TGTGCCTGTGATACCGGCTGGGGGATACAAAGCTCCTGGGACACCCGACAGATGTTTTTC	CACDTGWGIQSSWDTRQMFF
TRDV2	-	TRDD3	TRDJ2	TGTGCCTGTGACACTGTACTGGGGGATATTTCAGCTTTGACAGCACAACTCTTCTTT	CACDTVLGDISALTAQLFF
TRDV1	-	TRDD2	TRDJ3	TGTGCTCTTGGGGAATCCTTCCTACGTTTCTGGGGATCCTGGGACACCCGACAGATGTTTTTC	CALGESFLRFWGSWDTRQMFF
TRDV2	few	TRDD3	TRDJ3	TGTGCCTGTGACACAACTGGGGGATACGGGTCCTGGGACACCCGACAGATGTTTTTC	CACDTTGGYGSWDTRQMFF
TRDV2	few	TRDD3	TRDJ2	TGTGCCTGTGACTCCTTACTGGGGGATACGCACTTGACAGCACAACTCTTCTTT	CACDSLLGDTHLTAQLFF
TRDV3	-	-	TRDJ2	TGTGCCTTCCTCCTACTGGGAAAGACAGCACAACTCTTCTTT	CAFLLLGKTAQLFF
TRDV3	-	TRDD3	TRDJ1	TGTGCCCTTCTGCGAGGATACGCCGATAAACTCATCTTT	CALLRGYADKLIF
TRDV2	few	TRDD3	TRDJ3	TGTGCCTGTGACACCGGGGGATACCCCCGCTCCTGGGACACCCGACAGATGTTTTTC	CACDTGGYPRSWDTRQMFF
TRDV1	few	TRDD2	TRDJ1	TGTGCTCTTGGGGGACCTTCCTACGTTCGACTGTGGTACACCGATAAACTCATCTTT	CALGGPSYVRLWYTDKLIF
TRDV2	few	TRDD3	TRDJ2	TGTGCCTGTGACACTGGGGGATACGCAGCACAACTCTTCTTT	CACDTGGYAAQLFF
TRDV2	medium-sized	TRDD3	TRDJ3	TGTGCCTGTGACATACTGGGGGATAGGAGCTCCTGGGACACCCGACAGATGTTTTTC	CACDILGDRSSWDTRQMFF
TRDV2	few	TRDD3	TRDJ3	TGTGCCTGTGACACTGCGACTGGGGGATTTACTTCCTGGGACACCCGACAGATGTTTTTC	CACDTATGGFTSWDTRQMFF
TRDV2	few	TRDD3	TRDJ3	TGTGCCTGTGACACTGCTACTGGGGGCTTCTCCTGGGACACCCGACAGATGTTTTTC	CACDTATGGFSWDTRQMFF
TRDV1	few	TRDD3	TRDJ1	TGTGCTCTTGGGGCCCTCGAGGACTACTGGGGGATACGCGGGCCCGATAAACTCATCTTT	CALGALEDYWGIRGPDKLIF
TRDV1	-	-	TRDJ1	TGTGCTCTTGGGGAACTGGGCCCCGCTGATTTTACTTCCCCGTACACCGATAAACTCATCTTT	CALGELGPADFTSPYTDKLIF
TRDV2	few	TRDD3	TRDJ3	TGTGCCTGTGACACTGGGATACGGACTTCCTGGGACACCCGACAGATGTTTTTC	CACDTGIRTSWDTRQMFF
TRDV2	few	TRDD3	TRDJ3	TGTGCCTGTGACACCGGGGGATACGGAACCTGGGACACCCGACAGATGTTTTTC	CACDTGGYGTWDTRQMFF
TRDV2	few	TRDD3	TRDJ3	TGTGCCTGTGACCCCTTGGGGGATACAGTCTGGGACACCCGACAGATGTTTTTC	CACDPLGDTVWDTRQMFF
TRDV1	-	TRDD3	TRDJ1	TGTGCTCTTGGGGAATCCGAGGGTTCCTGGGGGACCCACACCGATAAACTCATCTTT	CALGESEGSWGTHTDKLIF
TRDV1	-	-	TRDJ1	TGTGCTCTTGGTCCCGTCACCTTCCTACGGTTGAGGGATACGGCCGATAAACTCATCTTT	CALGPVTFLRLRDTADKLIF
TRDV2	medium-sized	TRDD3	TRDJ2	TGTGCCTGTGATCCTATACTGGGGGAGACTTTGACAGCACAACTCTTCTTT	CACDPILGETLTAQLFF
TRDV2	few	TRDD3	TRDJ2	TGTGCCTGTGATCACGTACTGGGGGTAACTTTGACAGCACAACTCTTCTTT	CACDHVLGVTLTAQLFF
TRDV2	large	TRDD3	TRDJ2	TGTGCCTGTGATCTTCTGGGGGAGACAGCACAACTCTTCTTT	CACDLLGETAQLFF
TRDV2	medium-sized	TRDD3	TRDJ1	TGTGCCTGTGACACGTTGGGGGATACTAGCGATAAACTCATCTTT	CACDTLGDTSDKLIF
TRDV2	-	-	TRDJ3	TGTGCCTGTGACACCGTTACTACGAGCTCCTGGGACACCCGGCAGATGTTTTTC	CACDTVTTSSWDTRQMFF
TRDV2	few	TRDD3	TRDJ3	TGTGCCTGTGACCGTACTGGGGGGCCGAGCTCCTGGGACACCCGACAGATGTTTTTC	CACDRTGGPSSWDTRQMFF
TRDV2	medium-sized	-	TRDJ1	TGTGCCTGTGACCCCGTGGGCACCGATAAACTCATCTTT	CACDPVGTDKLIF
TRDV2	few	TRDD3	TRDJ3	TGTGCCTGTGACACCGGAGGACTGGGGGCCCCATCCTGGGACACCCGACAGATGTTTTTC	CACDTGGLGAPSWDTRQMFF
TRDV2	-	TRDD3	TRDJ3	TGTGCCTGTGACACGGTGGATGGGGGATACCCCTGGGACACCCGACAGATGTTTTTC	CACDTVDGGYPWDTRQMFF
TRDV2	-	-	TRDJ3	TGTGCCTGTGACGCCCGATCCGGTCGGAGTACTGGCTCCTGGGGCACCCGACAGATGTTTTTC	CACDARSGRSTGSWGTRQMFF
TRDV1	few	-	TRDJ1	TGTGCTCTTGGGGATCCACACTGCCGTCCTTACACCGATAAACTCATCTTT	CALGDPHCRPYTDKLIF
TRDV2	-	TRDD3	TRDJ3	TGTGCCTGTGACAAAGTACTGGGGGATACCTGGGACACCCGACAGATGTTTTTC	CACDKVLGDTWDTRQMFF
TRDV2	medium-sized	TRDD3	TRDJ2	TGTGCCTGTGACACCTGGGGGATTCATACACAACTCTTCTTT	CACDTWGIHTQLFF
TRDV2	medium-sized	-	TRDJ3	TGTGCCTGTGACACGGTGCGGAGCTCCTGGGACACCCGACAGATGTTTTTC	CACDTVRSSWDTRQMFF
TRDV1	few	-	TRDJ1	TGTGCTCTTGGGAACCTCGGCTTGGGGAAACGGGGCGACACCGATAAACTCATCTTT	CALGNLGLGKRGDTDKLIF
TRDV2	medium-sized	-	TRDJ3	TGTGCCTGTGACACCGTGGGATCCTGGGACACCCGACAGATGTTTTTC	CACDTVGSWDTRQMFF
TRDV2	-	TRDD3	TRDJ3	TGTGCCTGTGACACGGGGGGATACGGCACCTGGGACACCCGACAGATGTTTTTC	CACDTGGYGTWDTRQMFF
TRDV1	few	TRDD3	TRDJ1	TGTGCTCTTGGGCCCAAGGCCTTCCTACGTGTACTGGGGGATACGCATAAACTCATCTTT	CALGPKAFLRVLGDTHKLIF
TRDV2	medium-sized	TRDD3	TRDJ3	TGTGCCTGTGACACCGCTGGGGGACATCGGTCCTGGGACACCCGACAGATGTTTTTC	CACDTAGGHRSWDTRQMFF
TRDV2	medium-sized	TRDD3	TRDJ2	TGTGCCTGTGACCTACTGGGGGGCCCTTTGACAGCACAACTCTTCTTT	CACDLLGGPLTAQLFF
TRDV2	few	TRDD3	TRDJ3	TGTGCCTGTGACACCGTGGGGGACGGAAGCTCCTGGGACACCCGACAGATGTTTTTC	CACDTVGDGSSWDTRQMFF
TRAV29/DV5	few	TRDD3	TRDJ1	TGTGCAGCAAGCGCAACCCTACTGGGGGATGGCGATAAACTCATCTTT	CAASATLLGDGDKLIF
TRDV2	-	TRDD3	TRDJ3	TGTGCCTGTGACCCCGTACTGGGGGATACGACATCGCGCTGGGACACCCGACAGATGTTTTTC	CACDPVLGDTTSRWDTRQMFF
TRDV3	-	TRDD3	TRDJ1	TGTGCCTTTAATTGGGGGATAAAGCACACCGATAAACTCATCTTT	CAFNWGIKHTDKLIF
TRDV2	few	TRDD3	TRDJ3	TGTGCCTGTGACACCGTCGGTACTGGGGGAGACCCTAGCTCCTGGGACACCCGACAGATGTTTTTC	CACDTVGTGGDPSSWDTRQMFF